This T cell receptor beta chain was observed in a study of molecular identifiers for immune sequencing clone quantification (dated by TCRdb to 2016 to 2019). Looking at the study overall: For a replicate experiment, RNA from about 21,000 or 97,000 naive CD8 T cells was divided into five aliquots, of which four were sequenced. CD8 T cells were used in a methods study to benchmark molecular-identifier clustering-based TCR repertoire sequencing (MIDCIRS) and TCR RNA copy counting.

Library preparation employed PCR. TCRdb lists the instrument as Illumina HiSeq 4000. Bulk TCR libraries were generated as previously described, with the TCR primers listed in Table S5 used. The Qiagen AllPrep DNA/RNA kit was used to purify total RNA. Before any analysis, reads coming from multiple sequencing runs of the same library were combined into one pool. Per the original workflow: Only reads with exact TCR constant sequence were kept, trimmed to 150 nt, and grouped by their 12-nt molecular barcodes. Within each barcode group, reads were sub-clustered at a 15% Levenshtein threshold, and quality-weighted consensus sequences were built per RNA molecule. Non-functional sequences were discarded, and so were lower-count sequences lying one edit away from another sequence. Based on fitting two negative binomial distributions, any barcode sub-cluster with under 20% of the maximum read count was discarded. The public reads were reanalyzed by TCRdb: fastp trimming at Q25, MiXCR alignment, in-frame beta chains only. One record per CDR3 amino acid sequence lists the most common genes and DNA. The V and J calls were determined by TCRdb, not by the authors. Recorded for this sample are 400,000 to 600,000 distinct CDR3 sequences; around 21% of them occurred a single time. Of the sample, 0.7% to 1% is held by the ten largest clones.

Inclusive of the bounding cysteine and phenylalanine, the CDR3 is 15 residues long. Only the CDR3 region is kept as DNA, spanning 45 bases read in frame from base 1. At the junction V is shortened by 4 bases and J by 2 bases; bases outside the gene matches: 8. The germline V gene provides CDR1 SGHRS and CDR2 YFSETQ. Libraries of naive CD8 T cells were built from anywhere between about 17,000 and 1,000,000 sorted cells, with 10%, 30% or 50% of the purified RNA used. Naive CD8 T cells, defined as CD8+CD4-CCR7+CD45RA+, were FACS-sorted into RLT Plus buffer on a BD FACSAria II. Approximately eleven TCR copies' worth of Jurkat RNA were spiked into about 20,000-1,100,000 naive CD8 T cell samples to test detection sensitivity. CD8 T cells were enriched using RosetteSep CD8+ T Cell Enrichment Cocktail and Ficoll-Paque, and the enriched cells then underwent ACK red cell lysis. Study-wide findings and limitations: Identical TCR molecules sharing a barcode could cause highly expanded clone sizes to be underestimated. Approximately 2.7 recovered TCR RNA copies per cell were obtained by modeling, versus roughly 9.7 by digital PCR, implying a capture efficiency of about 30%. Spiked-in Jurkat TCR RNA equivalent to a single cell was reported to be detectable even among approximately 1.1 million naive CD8 T cells. The naive libraries included spiked-in Jurkat TCR RNA (about 9 copies' worth), and this Jurkat TCR RNA is not part of the donor repertoire. Without barcode sub-clustering, chimeric consensus sequences inflated TCR diversity; chimeras reached as high as 47%. In CMV-specific effector cells, clones with more than 20 RNA copies contained over 97% of molecules, whereas in naive cells such clones contained under 1% of molecules.

This clonotype was recorded at least ten times. Which antigen it targets is not known. No base qualities exist here, and no much larger clone lies one base off it. This clonotype originated in a human donor in good health. Some libraries in this study had Jurkat cell RNA spiked in. The material sequenced was naive CD8+ T cells from blood, with Jurkat cell RNA spiked in. Explained via the paper, the cell subset or site label denotes: FACS-sorted CD8+CD4-CCR7+CD45RA+ naive T cells. The chain is made from TRBV5-1 and TRBJ2-7, with 8 bases in between that match TRBD2. The CDR3 here reads CASSLSGGYPYEQYF. The bases are TGCGCCAGCAGCCTCAGCGGGGGTTACCCCTACGAGCAGTACTTC.